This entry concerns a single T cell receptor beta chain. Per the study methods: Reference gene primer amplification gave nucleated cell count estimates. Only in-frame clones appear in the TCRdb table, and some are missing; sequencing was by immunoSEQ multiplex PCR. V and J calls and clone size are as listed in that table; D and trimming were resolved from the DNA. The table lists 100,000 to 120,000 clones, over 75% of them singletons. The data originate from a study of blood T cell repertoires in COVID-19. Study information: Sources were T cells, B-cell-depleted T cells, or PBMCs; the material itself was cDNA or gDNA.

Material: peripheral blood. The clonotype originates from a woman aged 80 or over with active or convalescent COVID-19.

CDR3 amino acids: CASSSPPGTSLTDTQYF. The CDR3 DNA follows: TGTGCCAGCAGCTCCCCCCCCGGGACTAGCCTCACAGATACGCAGTATTTT. The rearrangement links TRBV7-9 to TRBJ2-3, with 9 bases lining up with TRBD2. The CDR3 covers 17 residues. CDR1 is SEHNR and CDR2 is FQNEAQ in the germline V gene (reference sequence). The junction had 10 bases not matched to a gene; V was cut back by 4 bases and J by 2 bases.